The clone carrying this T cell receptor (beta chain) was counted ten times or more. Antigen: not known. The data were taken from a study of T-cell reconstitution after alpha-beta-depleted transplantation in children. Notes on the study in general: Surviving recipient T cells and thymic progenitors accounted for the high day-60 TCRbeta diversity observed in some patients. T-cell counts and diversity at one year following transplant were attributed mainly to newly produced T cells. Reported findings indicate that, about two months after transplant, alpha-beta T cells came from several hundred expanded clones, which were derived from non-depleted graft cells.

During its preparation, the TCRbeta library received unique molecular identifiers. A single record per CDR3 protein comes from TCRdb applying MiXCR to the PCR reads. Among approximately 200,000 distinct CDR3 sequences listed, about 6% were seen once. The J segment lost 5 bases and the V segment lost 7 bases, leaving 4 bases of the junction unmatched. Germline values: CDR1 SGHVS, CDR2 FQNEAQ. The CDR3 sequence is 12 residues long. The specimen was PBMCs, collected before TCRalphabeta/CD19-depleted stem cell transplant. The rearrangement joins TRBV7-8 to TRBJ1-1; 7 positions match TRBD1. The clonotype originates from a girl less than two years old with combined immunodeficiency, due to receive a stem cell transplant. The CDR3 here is CASNTGVTEAFF. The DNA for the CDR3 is TGTGCCAGCAATACAGGGGTTACTGAAGCTTTCTTT.